This T cell receptor (beta chain) was recorded in a study of cytomegalovirus exposure and HLA in healthy donors. This CDR3 spans 15 amino acids. Germline CDR1 reads MDHEN; CDR2 reads SYDVKM. Trimming cost V 5 bases and J 4 bases; bases outside gene matches: 8. It was with 60 Vbeta and 13 Jbeta primers that the PCR ran. Sequencing was performed with immunoSEQ multiplex PCR; in TCRdb, only in-frame clones are kept and a portion is missing. The top ten hold 1% of the sample, which has roughly 130,000 clones, 75% to 90% seen once. Sample: PBMCs. The chain uses TRBV28 and TRBJ1-1; 9 bases are a match to TRBD1. The TCR sequence derives from a man aged 40-49 years in good health and CMV-seronegative. The CDR3 DNA follows: TGTGCCAGCAGTCTCGGACAGGGGCCGGGCACTGAAGCTTTCTTT. This gives the protein CASSLGQGPGTEAFF. Full variable domain (rest looked up from reference TRBV28 and TRBJ1-1): DVKVTQSSRYLVKRTGEKVFLECVQDMDHENMFWYRQDPGLGLRLIYFSYDVKMKEKGDIPEGYSVSREKKERFSLILESASTNQTSMYLCASSLGQGPGTEAFFGQGTRLTVV.